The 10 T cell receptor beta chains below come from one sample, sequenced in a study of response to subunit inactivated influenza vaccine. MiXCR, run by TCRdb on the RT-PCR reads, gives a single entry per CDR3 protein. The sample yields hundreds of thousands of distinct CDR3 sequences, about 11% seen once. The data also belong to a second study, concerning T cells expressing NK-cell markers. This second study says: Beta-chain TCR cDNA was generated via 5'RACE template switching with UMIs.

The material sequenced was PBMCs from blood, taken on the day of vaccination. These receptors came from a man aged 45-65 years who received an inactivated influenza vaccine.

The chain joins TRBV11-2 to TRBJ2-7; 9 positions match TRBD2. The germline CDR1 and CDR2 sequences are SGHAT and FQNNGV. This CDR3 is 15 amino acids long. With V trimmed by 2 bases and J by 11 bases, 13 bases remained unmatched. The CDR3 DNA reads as TGTGCCAGCAGCTTAAGTCGAGCGGGGGGCCCTATCGAGTACTTC. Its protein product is CASSLSRAGGPIEYF.

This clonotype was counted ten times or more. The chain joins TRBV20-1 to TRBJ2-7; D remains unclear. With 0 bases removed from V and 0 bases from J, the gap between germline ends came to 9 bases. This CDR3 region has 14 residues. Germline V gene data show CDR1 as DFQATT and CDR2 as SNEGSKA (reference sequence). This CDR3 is CSARDRFSSYEQYF. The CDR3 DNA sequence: TGCAGTGCTAGAGATCGCTTTAGCTCCTACGAGCAGTACTTC.

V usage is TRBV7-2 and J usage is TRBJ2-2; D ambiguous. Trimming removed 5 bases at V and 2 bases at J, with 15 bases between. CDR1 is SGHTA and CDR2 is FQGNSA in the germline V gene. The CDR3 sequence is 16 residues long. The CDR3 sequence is CASSPPLSLNTGELFF. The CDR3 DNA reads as TGTGCCAGCAGCCCCCCCCTAAGCCTTAACACCGGGGAGCTGTTTTTT.

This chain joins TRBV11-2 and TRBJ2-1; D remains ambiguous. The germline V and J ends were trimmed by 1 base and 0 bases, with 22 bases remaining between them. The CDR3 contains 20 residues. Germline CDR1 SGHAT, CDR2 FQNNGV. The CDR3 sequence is CASSLVGSVAITGSYNEQFF. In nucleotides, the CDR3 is TGTGCCAGCAGCTTAGTGGGTTCGGTTGCAATCACCGGCTCCTACAATGAGCAGTTCTTC.

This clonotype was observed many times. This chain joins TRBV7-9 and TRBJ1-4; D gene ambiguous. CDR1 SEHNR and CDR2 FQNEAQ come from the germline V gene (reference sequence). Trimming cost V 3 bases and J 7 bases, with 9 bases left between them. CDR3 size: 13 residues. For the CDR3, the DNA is TGTGCCAGCAGCTTGCCCCAAAGTGAAAAACTGTTTTTT. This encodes CASSLPQSEKLFF.

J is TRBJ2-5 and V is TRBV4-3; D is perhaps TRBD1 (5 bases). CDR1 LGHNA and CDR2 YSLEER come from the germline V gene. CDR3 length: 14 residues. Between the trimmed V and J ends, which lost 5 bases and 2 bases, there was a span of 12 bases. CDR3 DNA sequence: TGCGCCAGCAGCTACCAGGGATTACAAGAGACCCAGTACTTC. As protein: CASSYQGLQETQYF.

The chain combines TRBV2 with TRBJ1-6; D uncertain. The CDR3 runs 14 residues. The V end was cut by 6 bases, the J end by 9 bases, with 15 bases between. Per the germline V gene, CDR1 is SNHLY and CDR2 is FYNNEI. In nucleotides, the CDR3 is TGTGCCAGCAGGGCAGAAATGGAAGGTTCACCCCTCCACTTT. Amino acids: CASRAEMEGSPLHF.

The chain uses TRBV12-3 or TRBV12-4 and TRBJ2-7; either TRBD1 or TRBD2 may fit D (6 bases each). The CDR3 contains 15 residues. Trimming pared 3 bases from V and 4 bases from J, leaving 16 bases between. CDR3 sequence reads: CASSLLGGQAYEQYF. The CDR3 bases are TGTGCCAGCAGTTTGTTAGGGGGGCAGGCTTACGAGCAGTACTTC.

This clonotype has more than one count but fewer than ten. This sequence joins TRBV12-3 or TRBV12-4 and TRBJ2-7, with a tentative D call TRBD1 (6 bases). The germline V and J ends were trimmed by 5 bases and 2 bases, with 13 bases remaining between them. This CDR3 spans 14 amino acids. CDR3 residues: CASSRDIPAYEQYF. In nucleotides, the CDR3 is TGTGCCAGCAGTCGGGACATTCCCGCCTACGAGCAGTACTTC.

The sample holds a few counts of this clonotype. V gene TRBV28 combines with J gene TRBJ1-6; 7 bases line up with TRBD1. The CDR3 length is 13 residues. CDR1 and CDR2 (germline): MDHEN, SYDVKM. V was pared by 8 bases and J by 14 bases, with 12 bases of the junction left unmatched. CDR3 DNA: TGTGCCAGCCAAGGGGGCGACCCACGGGCCCTCCACTTT. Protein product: CASQGGDPRALHF.